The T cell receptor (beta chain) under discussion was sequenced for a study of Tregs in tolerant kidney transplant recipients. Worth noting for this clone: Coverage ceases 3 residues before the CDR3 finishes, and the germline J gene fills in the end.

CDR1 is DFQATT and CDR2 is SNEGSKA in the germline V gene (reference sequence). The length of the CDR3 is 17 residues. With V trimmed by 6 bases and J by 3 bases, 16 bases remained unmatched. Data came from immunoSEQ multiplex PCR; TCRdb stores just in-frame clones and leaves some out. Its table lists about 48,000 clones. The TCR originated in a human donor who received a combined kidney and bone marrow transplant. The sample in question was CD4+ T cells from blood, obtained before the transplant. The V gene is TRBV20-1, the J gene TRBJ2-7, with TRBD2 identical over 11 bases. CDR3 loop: CSAPSSGGTSGLYEQYF. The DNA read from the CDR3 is TGCAGTGCCCCAAGTTCCGGTGGGACTAGCGGTCTCTACGAG.